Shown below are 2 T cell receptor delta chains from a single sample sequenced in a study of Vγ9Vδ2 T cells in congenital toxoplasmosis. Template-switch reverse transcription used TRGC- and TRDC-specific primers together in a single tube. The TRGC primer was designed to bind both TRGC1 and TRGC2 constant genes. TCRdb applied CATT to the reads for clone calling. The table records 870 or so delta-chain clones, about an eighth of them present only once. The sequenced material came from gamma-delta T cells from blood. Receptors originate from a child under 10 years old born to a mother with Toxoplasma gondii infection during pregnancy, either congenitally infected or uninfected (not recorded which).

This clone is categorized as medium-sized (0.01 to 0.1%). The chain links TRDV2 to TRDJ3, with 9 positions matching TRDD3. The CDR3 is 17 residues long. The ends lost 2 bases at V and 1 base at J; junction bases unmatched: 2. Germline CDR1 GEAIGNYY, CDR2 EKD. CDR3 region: CACDNTGGSWDTRQMFF. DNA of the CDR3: TGTGCCTGTGACAATACTGGGGGATCCTGGGACACCCGACAGATGTTTTTC.

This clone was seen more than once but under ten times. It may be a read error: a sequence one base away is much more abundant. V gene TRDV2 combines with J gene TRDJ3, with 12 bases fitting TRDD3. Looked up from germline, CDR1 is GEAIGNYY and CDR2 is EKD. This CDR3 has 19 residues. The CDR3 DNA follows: TGTGCCTGTAACACTGGGGGATACTCAAGCTCCTGGGACACCCGACAGATGTTTTTC. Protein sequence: CACNTGGYSSSWDTRQMFF.